Listed below are T cell receptor beta chains from one sample, sequenced in a study of T cell responses to AZD1222 COVID-19 vaccine. Assay used: immunoSEQ multiplex PCR; TCRdb lists only in-frame clones, some missing. Altogether fewer than 200,000 clones are present, about nine tenths being singletons, with the ten largest covering around 2%. The sample in question was peripheral blood, obtained on day 0 of AZD1222 vaccination. These TCRs come from an adult in good health. CDR3s include the opening cysteine and the closing phenylalanine or tryptophan. D genes are given only for firm matches. Only part of the rows carry a size: once, few, many, or a class if the clone is expanded.

cdr3_aa	cdr3_nt	v_call	clone_size	j_call	d_call
CASSYSGTGFPYEQYF	TGTGCCAGCAGTTACTCGGGTACAGGGTTCCCCTACGAGCAGTACTTC	TRBV6-5	-	TRBJ2-7	-
CASSSTGGHTEAFF	TGTGCCAGCAGTTCCACAGGGGGCCACACTGAAGCTTTCTTT	TRBV28	once	TRBJ1-1	TRBD1
CASSLWDSPSQETQYF	TGTGCCAGCAGCTTGTGGGACTCCCCATCTCAAGAGACCCAGTACTTC	TRBV5-4	-	TRBJ2-5	-
CASTSEPQHF	TGTGCCAGCACCTCTGAACCCCAGCATTTT	TRBV27	-	TRBJ1-5	-
CSVAVDLNTEAFF	TGCAGCGTTGCAGTGGATTTGAACACTGAAGCTTTCTTT	TRBV29-1	-	TRBJ1-1	-
CASSPSHSYEQYF	TGTGCCAGCTCACCATCGCACTCCTACGAGCAGTACTTC	TRBV18	once	TRBJ2-7	-
CASSVGTSGRQFF	TGTGCCAGCAGCGTCGGGACTAGCGGGAGACAGTTCTTC	TRBV9	-	TRBJ2-1	TRBD2
CASSFPDGPYEQYF	TGTGCCAGCAGTTTCCCCGACGGGCCCTACGAGCAGTACTTC	TRBV28	few	TRBJ2-7	-
CATSDRSTNTGELFF	TGTGCCACCAGTGATAGGTCTACGAACACCGGGGAGCTGTTTTTT	TRBV24-1	-	TRBJ2-2	-
CASSPVLGDSWAQYF	TGTGCCAGCAGCCCCGTTTTAGGAGATTCATGGGCCCAGTACTTC	TRBV7-2	-	TRBJ2-5	-
CASSLVGQGNTEAFF	TGTGCCAGCAGCTTGGTGGGACAGGGGAACACTGAAGCTTTCTTT	TRBV5-4	once	TRBJ1-1	TRBD1
CASSYYGQGNQPQHF	TGTGCCAGCAGTTACTATGGGCAGGGGAATCAGCCCCAGCATTTT	TRBV7-9	-	TRBJ1-5	-
CASSVRLAENTGELFF	TGTGCCAGCAGCGTCCGACTAGCGGAGAACACCGGGGAGCTGTTTTTT	TRBV9	-	TRBJ2-2	TRBD2
CASSFGTGAEAFF	TGTGCCAGCAGCTTCGGGACAGGGGCTGAAGCTTTCTTT	TRBV5-6	-	TRBJ1-1	TRBD1
CASSTDLSGNTIYF	TGTGCCAGCAGCACGGACCTCTCTGGAAACACCATATATTTT	TRBV5-5	few	TRBJ1-3	-
CASSPRTGTNEKLFF	TGTGCCAGCAGCCCGAGGACAGGAACTAATGAAAAACTGTTTTTT	TRBV11-2	-	TRBJ1-4	TRBD1
CASSLRLAGLPEQYF	TGTGCCAGCAGCTTACGACTAGCGGGACTTCCCGAGCAGTACTTC	TRBV5-8	-	TRBJ2-7	TRBD2
CATSRVGGGEQYF	TGTGCCACCAGCAGAGTGGGAGGGGGGGAGCAGTACTTC	TRBV15	-	TRBJ2-7	-
CASSLGQGLSYEQYF	TGTGCCAGCAGCTTGGGACAGGGTCTTTCCTACGAGCAGTACTTC	TRBV9	-	TRBJ2-7	TRBD1
CPPTDGPVKNTEAFF	TGTCCACCCACTGACGGACCCGTAAAGAACACTGAAGCTTTCTTT	TRBV27	-	TRBJ1-1	-
CASKTGGTDTQYF	TGTGCCAGCAAAACGGGAGGCACAGATACGCAGTATTTT	TRBV2	-	TRBJ2-3	-
CASSLEGGSNQPQHF	TGTGCCAGCAGCTTAGAGGGGGGTAGCAATCAGCCCCAGCATTTT	TRBV7-9	-	TRBJ1-5	-
CASSPAGPNSNYGYTF	TGTGCCAGCAGCCCCGCCGGGCCGAATAGTAACTATGGCTACACCTTC	TRBV3-1/TRBV3-2	-	TRBJ1-2	-
CSVEDKGTSLYQETQYF	TGCAGCGTTGAAGATAAGGGGACTAGCCTGTACCAAGAGACCCAGTACTTC	TRBV29-1	-	TRBJ2-5	TRBD2
CASSLIGQRGDTGELFF	TGTGCCAGCAGCTTAATAGGCCAGCGGGGGGATACCGGGGAGCTGTTTTTT	TRBV11-2	-	TRBJ2-2	TRBD2
CASSLDNQPQHF	TGTGCCAGCAGCTTAGACAATCAGCCCCAGCATTTT	TRBV7-9	few	TRBJ1-5	-
CAWSKGPNQQPQHF	TGTGCCTGGAGTAAGGGCCCCAACCAGCAGCCCCAGCATTTT	TRBV30	few	TRBJ1-5	-
CASSTPIGEKLFF	TGTGCCAGTAGTACGCCCATAGGGGAAAAACTGTTTTTT	TRBV19	once	TRBJ1-4	-
CASSYPGQGNQPQHF	TGTGCCAGCAGTTACCCGGGACAGGGGAATCAGCCCCAGCATTTT	TRBV28	-	TRBJ1-5	TRBD1
CASTRTASNQPQHF	TGTGCCAGTACCCGGACAGCAAGCAATCAGCCCCAGCATTTT	TRBV19	-	TRBJ1-5	-
CASSRSNQPQHF	TGTGCCAGCAGCCGGAGCAATCAGCCCCAGCATTTT	TRBV13	-	TRBJ1-5	-
CASSLARGQGPQPQHF	TGTGCCAGCAGCTTGGCCAGAGGACAGGGTCCACAGCCCCAGCATTTT	TRBV5-6	-	TRBJ1-5	TRBD1
CASSVDPGGKTGANVLTF	TGTGCCAGCAGCGTAGACCCAGGGGGCAAGACTGGGGCCAACGTCCTGACTTTC	TRBV9	-	TRBJ2-6	TRBD1
CASSSSGYEQYF	TGTGCCAGCAGCTCTAGCGGCTACGAGCAGTACTTC	TRBV5-6	-	TRBJ2-7	TRBD2
CAWSRGTGYGYTF	TGTGCCTGGAGTAGGGGGACAGGGTATGGCTACACCTTC	TRBV30	few	TRBJ1-2	TRBD1
CASSYTRETQYF	TGTGCCAGCAGTTACACCCGGGAGACCCAGTACTTC	TRBV7-9	-	TRBJ2-5	-
CATSRTIDSTGTGYTF	TGTGCCACCAGCCGAACTATCGATTCTACAGGAACTGGCTACACCTTC	TRBV15	-	TRBJ1-2	-
CASSLAGPPNTGELFF	TGTGCCAGCAGCTTAGCCGGTCCCCCGAACACCGGGGAGCTGTTTTTT	TRBV7-6	-	TRBJ2-2	-
CASSPYGDRSPLHF	TGTGCCAGCAGTCCCTACGGGGACCGGTCACCCCTCCACTTT	TRBV28	-	TRBJ1-6	-
CASSFPSTDTQYF	TGTGCCAGCAGCTTTCCTAGCACAGATACGCAGTATTTT	TRBV5-6	once	TRBJ2-3	-